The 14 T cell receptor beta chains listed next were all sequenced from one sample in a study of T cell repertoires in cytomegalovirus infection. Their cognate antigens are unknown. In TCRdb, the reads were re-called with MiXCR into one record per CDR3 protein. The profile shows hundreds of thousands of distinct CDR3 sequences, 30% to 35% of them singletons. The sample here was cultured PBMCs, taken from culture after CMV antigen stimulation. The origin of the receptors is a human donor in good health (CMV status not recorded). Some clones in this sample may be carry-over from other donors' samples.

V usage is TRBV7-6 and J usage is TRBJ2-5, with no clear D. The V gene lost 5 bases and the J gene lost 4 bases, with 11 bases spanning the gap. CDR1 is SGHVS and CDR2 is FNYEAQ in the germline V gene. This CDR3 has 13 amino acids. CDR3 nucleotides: TGTGCCAGCAGCCGGGTCCCTCGAGAGACCCAGTACTTC. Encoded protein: CASSRVPRETQYF.

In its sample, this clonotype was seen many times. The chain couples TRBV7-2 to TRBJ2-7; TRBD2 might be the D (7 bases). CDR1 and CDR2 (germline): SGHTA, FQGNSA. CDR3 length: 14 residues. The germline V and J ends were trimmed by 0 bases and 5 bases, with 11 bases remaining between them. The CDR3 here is CASSLAAGANEQYF. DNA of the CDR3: TGTGCCAGCAGCTTAGCGGCGGGGGCCAACGAGCAGTACTTC.

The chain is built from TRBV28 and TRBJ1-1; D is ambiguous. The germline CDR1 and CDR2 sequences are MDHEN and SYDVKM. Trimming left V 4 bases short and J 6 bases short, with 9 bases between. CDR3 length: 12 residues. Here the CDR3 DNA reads TGTGCCAGCAGTTCGATGGCCGCTGAAGCTTTCTTT. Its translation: CASSSMAAEAFF.

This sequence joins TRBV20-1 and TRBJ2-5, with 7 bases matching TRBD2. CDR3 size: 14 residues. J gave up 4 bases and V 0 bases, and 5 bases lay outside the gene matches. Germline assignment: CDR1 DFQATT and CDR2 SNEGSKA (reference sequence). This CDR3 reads CSAREARGRETQYF. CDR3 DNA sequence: TGCAGTGCTAGAGAAGCGCGGGGGAGAGAGACCCAGTACTTC.

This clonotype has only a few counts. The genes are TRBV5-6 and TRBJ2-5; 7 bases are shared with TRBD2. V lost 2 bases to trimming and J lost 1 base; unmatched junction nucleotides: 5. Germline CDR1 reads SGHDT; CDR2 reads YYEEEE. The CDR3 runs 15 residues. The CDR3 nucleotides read TGTGCCAGCAGCTTCGCTAGCGGCCTCCAAGAGACCCAGTACTTC. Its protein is CASSFASGLQETQYF.

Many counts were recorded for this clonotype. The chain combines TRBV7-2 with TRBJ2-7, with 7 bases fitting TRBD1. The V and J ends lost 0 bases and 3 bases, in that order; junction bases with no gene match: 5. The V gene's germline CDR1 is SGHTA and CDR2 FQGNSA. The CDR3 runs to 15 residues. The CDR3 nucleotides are TGTGCCAGCAGCTTAGCGCAGGGGGTCCTCTACGAGCAGTACTTC. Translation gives CASSLAQGVLYEQYF.

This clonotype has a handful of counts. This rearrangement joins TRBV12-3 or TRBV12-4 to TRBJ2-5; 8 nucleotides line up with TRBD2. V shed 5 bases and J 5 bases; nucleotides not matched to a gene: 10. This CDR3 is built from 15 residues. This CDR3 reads CASSGGIAGLETQYF. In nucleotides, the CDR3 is TGTGCCAGCAGTGGCGGGATAGCGGGGTTGGAGACCCAGTACTTC.

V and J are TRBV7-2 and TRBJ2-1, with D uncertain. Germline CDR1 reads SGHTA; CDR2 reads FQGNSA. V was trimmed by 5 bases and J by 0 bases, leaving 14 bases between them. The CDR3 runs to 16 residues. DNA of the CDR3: TGTGCCAGCAGCCCCACGAGAGAGAGCTCCTACAATGAGCAGTTCTTC. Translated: CASSPTRESSYNEQFF.

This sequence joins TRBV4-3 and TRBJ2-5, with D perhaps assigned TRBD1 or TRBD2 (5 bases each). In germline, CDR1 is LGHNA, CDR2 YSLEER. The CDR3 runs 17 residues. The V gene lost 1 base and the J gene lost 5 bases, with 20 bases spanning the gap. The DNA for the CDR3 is TGCGCCAGCAGCCAAGGAGTAGGGACGGGGCTTTCGGAGACCCAGTACTTC. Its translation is CASSQGVGTGLSETQYF.

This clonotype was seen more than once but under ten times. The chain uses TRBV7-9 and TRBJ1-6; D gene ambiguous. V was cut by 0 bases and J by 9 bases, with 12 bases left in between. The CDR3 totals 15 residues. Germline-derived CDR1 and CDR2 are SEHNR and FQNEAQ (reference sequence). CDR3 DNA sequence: TGTGCCAGCAGCTTAGCCTCCCTGGGTAGTTCACCCCTCCACTTT. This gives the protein CASSLASLGSSPLHF. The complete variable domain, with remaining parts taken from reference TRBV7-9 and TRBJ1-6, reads DTGVSQNPRHKITKRGQNVTFRCDPISEHNRLYWYRQTLGQGPEFLTYFQNEAQLEKSRLLSDRFSAERPKGSFSTLEIQRTEQGDSAMYLCASSLASLGSSPLHFGNGTRLTVT.

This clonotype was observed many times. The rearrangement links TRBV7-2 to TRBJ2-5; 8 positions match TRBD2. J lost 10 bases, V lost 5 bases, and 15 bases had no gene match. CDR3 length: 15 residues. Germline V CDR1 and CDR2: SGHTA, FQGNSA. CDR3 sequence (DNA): TGTGCCAGCAGCCCCGGGGGAGCGGGAGCAGGGGACCAGTACTTC. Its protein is CASSPGGAGAGDQYF.

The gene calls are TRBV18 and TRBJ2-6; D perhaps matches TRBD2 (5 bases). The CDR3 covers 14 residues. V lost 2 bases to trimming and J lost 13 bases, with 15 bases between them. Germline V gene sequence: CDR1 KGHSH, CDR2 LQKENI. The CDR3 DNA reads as TGTGCCAGCTCACCAAGTTGGGGAGTCCGGGTCCTGACTTTC. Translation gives CASSPSWGVRVLTF.

The CDR3 DNA reads as TGTGCCAGCAGTTCTGACAATGAGCAGTTCTTC. It is translated as CASSSDNEQFF. The chain has TRBV5-4 and TRBJ2-1; D is unresolved. V shed 5 bases and J shed 5 bases, with 5 bases lying between them. This CDR3 is 11 amino acids long. The germline V gene encodes CDR1 SGHNT and CDR2 YYREEE (reference sequence). Complete variable domain (other parts from reference TRBV5-4 and TRBJ2-1): ETGVTQSPTHLIKTRGQQVTLRCSSQSGHNTVSWYQQALGQGPQFIFQYYREEENGRGNFPPRFSGLQFPNYSSELNVNALELDDSALYLCASSSDNEQFFGPGTRLTVL.

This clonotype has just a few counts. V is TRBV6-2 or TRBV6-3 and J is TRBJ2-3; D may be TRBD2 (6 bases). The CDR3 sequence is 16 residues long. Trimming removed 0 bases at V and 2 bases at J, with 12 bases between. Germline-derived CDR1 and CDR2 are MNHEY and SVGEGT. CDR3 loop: CASSYSGGGDTDTQYF. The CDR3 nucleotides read TGTGCCAGCAGTTACTCCGGAGGAGGGGACACAGATACGCAGTATTTT.